This entry is about one TCR beta chain. This clonotype was counted ten times or more. The clone's antigen remains unknown. No quality values exist for individual bases; no much larger clone is one base distant. The data derive from a study of T cells in Graves' hyperthyroidism and ophthalmopathy (dated by TCRdb to between 2018 and 2021). Context from the whole study: Peripheral blood was sampled at the time of initial diagnosis, prior to any treatment. A discovery cohort of approximately 100 patients, 43 with Graves' ophthalmopathy and approximately 60 with stable Graves' hyperthyroidism, was used to find distinguishing TCR V-J signatures. Whether ophthalmopathy could be predicted prospectively was tested in an independent validation cohort made up of 18 to 20 hyperthyroidism patients plus 17 patients who later progressed to ophthalmopathy. The roughly 91 discovery patients were randomly split 7:3 into training and test sets. In addition, the study compared T-cell repertoires in thyroid tissue and in blood from about 6 Graves' hyperthyroidism patients. Once sampling was done, hyperthyroidism patients were given methimazole at a starting dose of 30 mg daily, whereas ophthalmopathy patients were given high-dose intravenous methylprednisolone. The paper reports TCR Vbeta CDR3 sequencing of 130 to 150 peripheral blood samples: 40 to 45 ophthalmopathy, 75 to 80 hyperthyroidism and 17 progressor patients.

Ophthalmopathy patients had moderately to severely active disease, Clinical Activity Score of at least 3, NOSPECS grade of at least 4, and duration under 3 months. Patients with uncontrolled infections, other autoimmune diseases, pregnancy or lactation were excluded. Diagnoses were established on the basis of clinical symptoms, serum thyroxine and TRAb, thyroid ultrasound, and orbital computed tomography. Ficoll-Paque density gradient centrifugation was used to isolate PBMCs from approximately 11 ml of fresh peripheral blood. Trizol reagent was used to extract total RNA, and RNA quality was then checked on an Agilent 2100 Bioanalyzer. Amplification of TCR beta CDR3 regions was carried out from RNA transcripts. A first-round RT-PCR of the TCR CDR3 used the HTBI primer set with the Qiagen OneStep RT-PCR kit. The libraries were constructed in a second round of multiplex PCR and then size-selected and purified. The libraries were sequenced on an Illumina HiSeq2000 using paired-end 100 bp reads. In the authors' own workflow: SOAPnuke was used to process the raw data, throwing out any read that contained adapters or uncalled bases, had a mean Phred below 15, or lacked an exact constant-primer or identifier match. High-quality paired reads were merged using COPE v1.2.5, and each unique nucleotide sequence was defined as a clonotype. MiTCR v1.1 was used to align the clonotypes against IMGT TRBV, TRBD and TRBJ reference segments. The analysis included only V-J combinations with a frequency above 0.0001, which together covered approximately 99% of the repertoires. The TCS score was defined as F50 (clonal expansion) divided by E x V (chaos), with BLOSUM62-based TCRdist calculated between CDR3 peptides within each V-J. Welch's t-statistics and random forest reduced around 550 V-J features to roughly 13, which were used in a naive Bayes classifier (R e1071). Thyroid-blood repertoire similarity was quantified with the Morisita-Horn index. Clones were called with MiXCR by TCRdb after fastp trimmed the public reads at Q25, and only in-frame beta chains were retained. Here each entry gathers all rows of one CDR3 protein and keeps the most common genes and DNA. In this record, the V and J calls reflect TCRdb's handling and not the investigators' own analysis. The sample has more than 500,000 distinct CDR3 sequences on record, roughly 14% of them singletons. The ten largest account for approximately 4.2% of the sample.

What the work shows at the level of the full study, not this receptor alone: Most expanded thyroid clonotypes (frequency above 0.001) were also detected in blood, a finding suggesting that blood repertoires may reflect thyroid immune responses. During validation, the model predicted progression to ophthalmopathy a median of roughly six months ahead of onset, with 60% to 71% sensitivity and under 85% specificity. No statistical method was used to set the sample size in advance, and investigators knew the group allocation. A 13 V-J signature model separated ophthalmopathy from stable hyperthyroidism, with nearly 90% sensitivity and roughly 81% specificity in cross-validation and 80%/75% in testing.

This clonotype originated in a woman aged 40 to 50 with Graves' ophthalmopathy. Sequenced material: blood.

The nucleotide sequence is TGTGCCAGCAGTTACTCGGCGGGGGCCGAACACTACGAGCAGTACTTC. The translation is CASSYSAGAEHYEQYF. The chain was built from TRBV6-5 and TRBJ2-7; perhaps TRBD2 is the D gene, with 7 bases matching. The CDR3 contains 16 residues, cysteine and phenylalanine counted. The kept DNA is CDR3 alone, 48 bases in frame from the first base. CDR1 and CDR2 were assigned from the germline V gene as MNHEY and SVGAGI. A distance of 15 bases separates the germline ends of V and J, which lose 0 bases and 3 bases respectively.